This T cell receptor beta chain emerged from a study of cytomegalovirus exposure and HLA in healthy donors. Trimming removed 2 bases from V and 9 bases from J, with 10 bases in between. Germline CDR1 SNHLY, CDR2 FYNNEI. The CDR3 has 12 residues. Profiling relied on immunoSEQ multiplex PCR, and the TCRdb table lists in-frame clones only, not all of them. The sample consists of about 140,000 clones, just under 85% of them appearing once. The receptor was derived from a woman aged 25 to 39 in good health and CMV-seronegative. What was sequenced was PBMCs. The chain combines TRBV2 with TRBJ1-1, with D hard to call. Here the CDR3 DNA reads TGTGCCAGCAGTGAAACTGGGCTTCAAGCTTTCTTT. This sequence encodes CASSETGLQAFF. The full variable domain, completed using reference TRBV2 and TRBJ1-1, is EPEVTQTPSHQVTQMGQEVILRCVPISNHLYFYWYRQILGQKVEFLVSFYNNEISEKSEIFDDQFSVERPDGSNFTLKIRSTKLEDSAMYFCASSETGLQAFFGQGTRLTVV.